Below, 23 T cell receptor beta chains from the same sample are listed, as sequenced in a study of shared clonotypes between healthy human individuals (dated by TCRdb to the early 2020s). The protocol used for the library was the immunoSEQ multiplex PCR assay. The source is immuneACCESS, and TCRdb retained only in-frame sequences with V and J called. Part of the clones is not carried over; for the studies checked, unresolved V genes explain less than half of this, and the remainder is unexplained. The table for this sample lists about 520,000 clones; more than 95% of them were counted only once. The ten largest clones add up to 0.055% to 0.075% of the sample. The source material was naive CD4+ T cells sorted from blood. Sample cell subset or site, as interpreted from the label and publication: CD45RA+ positively selected. These receptor sequences come from a woman in her twenties or thirties in good health.

V usage is TRBV19 and J usage is TRBJ2-7; 8 bases are shared with TRBD2. CDR1 LNHDA and CDR2 SQIVND come from the germline V gene (reference sequence). Trimming took 6 bases from V and 4 from J; bases not matched to a gene: 11. The CDR3 is 15 amino acids. For the CDR3, the DNA is TGTGCCAGTAGGCCACTAGCGGATGCCGATTACGAGCAGTACTTC. Translation: CASRPLADADYEQYF.

This clone has only one observation. This rearrangement joins TRBV5-1 to TRBJ2-1, with 10 bases aligning to TRBD1. There are 14 residues in the CDR3. Germline V CDR1 and CDR2: SGHRS, YFSETQ. The V and J ends lost 10 bases and 4 bases, in that order; junction bases with no gene match: 8. As DNA, the CDR3 is TGCGCCGGCGCCGACAGGGGGCCATACAATGAGCAGTTCTTC. This translates into CAGADRGPYNEQFF.

The chain carries TRBV19 and TRBJ2-4, with a possible D match to TRBD2 (6 bases). Germline-derived CDR1 and CDR2 are LNHDA and SQIVND (reference sequence). The V gene lost 6 bases and the J gene lost 0 bases, with 15 bases spanning the gap. The CDR3 runs to 16 residues. CDR3 sequence (DNA): TGTGCCAGTAGCAATGGACTAACGTTAGCCAAAAACATTCAGTACTTC. Encoded protein: CASSNGLTLAKNIQYF.

Written as DNA, the CDR3 is TGTGCCAGCAGTTACGCTCGGACTAGCGTTTTTCGGGAGCAGTACTTC. Protein product: CASSYARTSVFREQYF. The chain recombines TRBV6-5 with TRBJ2-7, with 9 nucleotides matching TRBD2. Germline CDR1 and CDR2: MNHEY and SVGAGI. Trimming removed 2 bases from V and 7 bases from J; junction bases left unmatched: 12. The CDR3 consists of 16 residues.

The chain links TRBV5-1 to TRBJ1-3; 8 bases are a match to TRBD1. The CDR3 has 16 amino acids. Germline V gene data show CDR1 as SGHRS and CDR2 as YFSETQ. The V gene end was trimmed by 4 bases and the J gene end by 0 bases; junction bases not matched to a gene: 6. Written as DNA, the CDR3 is TGCGCCAGCAGCACCGGGACAGGAGGCTCTGGAAACACCATATATTTT. Its protein product is CASSTGTGGSGNTIYF. The entire variable domain, with the rest obtained from reference TRBV5-1 and TRBJ1-3, is as follows: KAGVTQTPRYLIKTRGQQVTLSCSPISGHRSVSWYQQTPGQGLQFLFEYFSETQRNKGNFPGRFSGRQFSNSRSEMNVSTLELGDSALYLCASSTGTGGSGNTIYFGEGSWLTVV.

This sequence joins TRBV6-5 and TRBJ1-2, with 11 bases that match TRBD1. The CDR3 spans 14 residues. Germline CDR1 MNHEY, CDR2 SVGAGI. The junction had 1 base not matched to a gene; V was cut back by 5 bases and J by 2 bases. The CDR3 nucleotides are TGTGCCAGCAGTCGGGACAGGGGGAACTATGGCTACACCTTC. Translating it yields CASSRDRGNYGYTF.

The chain uses TRBV5-1 and TRBJ2-3; maybe TRBD2 (6 bases). Between the trimmed V and J ends, which lost 5 bases and 5 bases, there was a span of 12 bases. The CDR3 has 13 amino acids. The germline gives CDR1 SGHRS, CDR2 YFSETQ. In nucleotides, the CDR3 is TGCGCCAGCAGGTCTGGCGGGATAGATACGCAGTATTTT. Amino acids: CASRSGGIDTQYF.

The rearrangement uses TRBV28 and TRBJ2-7, with TRBD2 matching over 8 bases. CDR3 size: 13 residues. Germline CDR1 reads MDHEN; CDR2 reads SYDVKM. Trimming removed 4 bases from V and 2 bases from J; junction bases left unmatched: 1. The CDR3 reads CASSWGLAYEQYF. Here the CDR3 DNA reads TGTGCCAGCAGTTGGGGACTAGCCTACGAGCAGTACTTC.

This clone was seen just once. The chain joins TRBV5-4 to TRBJ2-3; D gene uncertain. The CDR3 totals 14 residues. Trimming took 2 bases from V and 4 from J, leaving 11 bases between them. Germline CDR1 and CDR2: SGHNT and YYREEE (reference sequence). CDR3 amino acids: CASSLDGTPDTQYF. Here the CDR3 DNA reads TGTGCCAGCAGCTTAGACGGTACCCCAGATACGCAGTATTTT.

The chain recombines TRBV2 with TRBJ2-7; no clear D gene. Per the germline V gene, CDR1 is SNHLY and CDR2 is FYNNEI. The V gene lost 6 bases and the J gene lost 4 bases, with 10 bases spanning the gap. The CDR3 consists of 12 residues. This CDR3 reads CASRDLTYEQYF. The CDR3 region has the DNA TGTGCCAGCAGGGACCTAACGTACGAGCAGTACTTC.

The V and J genes are TRBV10-3 and TRBJ2-1; 10 nucleotides agree with TRBD2. CDR1 and CDR2 from the germline V gene are ENHRY and SYGVKD. The CDR3 is 15 residues long. V lost 4 bases and J lost 5; bases outside the gene matches: 5. CDR3 nucleotides: TGTGCCATCAGTGGATGGACTAGCGGACACAATGAGCAGTTCTTC. Its translation: CAISGWTSGHNEQFF.

This clone was seen a single time. V and J are TRBV19 and TRBJ2-3; D is ambiguous. Germline V lookup: CDR1 LNHDA, CDR2 SQIVND (reference sequence). CDR3 length: 13 amino acids. V dropped 0 bases and J dropped 3 bases, with 4 bases sitting between them. The CDR3 nucleotides read TGTGCCAGTAGTATAGATCGAACAGATACGCAGTATTTT. Translated: CASSIDRTDTQYF. Based on the CDR3 plus reference TRBV19 and TRBJ2-3, the full variable domain is DGGITQSPKYLFRKEGQNVTLSCEQNLNHDAMYWYRQDPGQGLRLIYYSQIVNDFQKGDIAEGYSVSREKKESFPLTVTSAQKNPTAFYLCASSIDRTDTQYFGPGTRLTVL.

The chain uses TRBV9 and TRBJ2-5; the D gene is possibly TRBD2 (6 bases). Per germline, CDR1 SGDLS and CDR2 YYNGEE. V lost 0 bases to trimming and J lost 5 bases, with 14 bases between them. The CDR3 sequence is 15 residues long. The CDR3 DNA reads as TGTGCCAGCAGCGTAGGGGCTAGCGCTGAGGAGACCCAGTACTTC. Translating it yields CASSVGASAEETQYF.

V usage is TRBV7-2 and J usage is TRBJ2-1; 9 bases line up with TRBD1. The CDR3 sequence is 14 residues long. J gave up 6 bases and V 3 bases, and 3 bases lay outside the gene matches. CDR1 is SGHTA, CDR2 FQGNSA, per germline. CDR3 residues: CASSFGTGFNEQFF. In DNA, the CDR3 is TGTGCCAGCAGCTTCGGGACAGGGTTCAATGAGCAGTTCTTC.

The rearrangement uses TRBV28 and TRBJ2-2; no firm D call. Between the trimmed V and J ends, which lost 6 bases and 0 bases, there was a span of 11 bases. Germline lookup yields CDR1 MDHEN and CDR2 SYDVKM. The CDR3 runs 15 residues. As DNA, the CDR3 is TGTGCCAGCAGCTTTCAAAACACGAACACCGGGGAGCTGTTTTTT. Amino acids: CASSFQNTNTGELFF. Drawing the rest from reference TRBV28 and TRBJ2-2, the complete variable domain is DVKVTQSSRYLVKRTGEKVFLECVQDMDHENMFWYRQDPGLGLRLIYFSYDVKMKEKGDIPEGYSVSREKKERFSLILESASTNQTSMYLCASSFQNTNTGELFFGEGSRLTVL.

The chain combines TRBV9 with TRBJ1-1, with D uncertain. Trimming pared 0 bases from V and 6 bases from J, leaving 12 bases between. The CDR3 is made up of 14 amino acids. The germline V gene has CDR1 SGDLS and CDR2 YYNGEE. The CDR3 loop reads CASSVVSQRAEAFF. The DNA for the CDR3 is TGTGCCAGCAGCGTAGTTTCTCAGAGAGCTGAAGCTTTCTTT.

The V and J genes are TRBV28 and TRBJ1-1; 8 bases agree with TRBD1. Germline V CDR1 and CDR2: MDHEN, SYDVKM. With V trimmed by 3 bases and J by 4 bases, 10 bases remained unmatched. CDR3 size: 16 residues. CDR3 nucleotides: TGTGCCAGCAGTTTTGGACAGGGTATTTTGGTCACTGAAGCTTTCTTT. Its protein is CASSFGQGILVTEAFF.

This clone came up once. This chain links TRBV19 with TRBJ1-2; weak D call: TRBD1 (5 bases). The CDR3 is made up of 16 amino acids. The V end was cut by 5 bases, the J end by 0 bases, with 16 bases between. Looked up from germline, CDR1 is LNHDA and CDR2 is SQIVND (reference sequence). The CDR3 bases are TGTGCCAGTAGTCTCCCGGGGGTAAGAGCTAACTATGGCTACACCTTC. It is translated as CASSLPGVRANYGYTF.

This clone was seen just once. The rearrangement uses TRBV5-1 and TRBJ1-1; 10 bases align to TRBD1. The CDR3 has 18 amino acids. CDR1 is SGHRS and CDR2 is YFSETQ in the germline V gene. The junction had 8 bases not matched to a gene; V was cut back by 0 bases and J by 0 bases. CDR3 sequence: CASSLGVGTGALNTEAFF. The CDR3 DNA sequence: TGCGCCAGCAGCTTGGGAGTGGGGACAGGGGCGCTGAACACTGAAGCTTTCTTT.

This chain links TRBV11-2 with TRBJ2-7; the match to TRBD1 covers 7 bases. This CDR3 spans 14 amino acids. Germline trimming cut 5 bases from V and 2 bases from J; bases unmatched to any gene: 6. The germline CDR1 and CDR2 sequences are SGHAT and FQNNGV. The CDR3 is CASSPTGAAYEQYF. In DNA, the CDR3 is TGTGCCAGCAGCCCCACAGGGGCGGCCTACGAGCAGTACTTC.

The chain links TRBV2 to TRBJ2-7; maybe TRBD1 (7 bases). V was cut by 9 bases and J by 0 bases, with 15 bases left in between. Germline assignment: CDR1 SNHLY and CDR2 FYNNEI. The length of the CDR3 is 14 residues. The CDR3 sequence is CARAARGDSYEQYF. The CDR3, as DNA: TGTGCCAGGGCCGCCAGGGGGGACTCCTACGAGCAGTACTTC.

The CDR3 region is CASSLSPTSGRTDTQYF. CDR3 sequence (DNA): TGTGCCAGCAGCTTATCCCCGACTAGCGGGAGAACAGATACGCAGTATTTT. The chain employs TRBV11-3 and TRBJ2-3, with 12 bases matching TRBD2. V trimming: 2 bases; J trimming: 3 bases; junction bases outside the gene matches: 6. Germline V gene lookup returns CDR1 SGHNT and CDR2 YENEEA. This CDR3 is 17 amino acids long.

This sequence joins TRBV6-5 and TRBJ2-7, with 7 bases aligning to TRBD1. Germline-derived CDR1 and CDR2 are MNHEY and SVGAGI. V trimming: 2 bases; J trimming: 7 bases; junction bases outside the gene matches: 5. This CDR3 spans 13 amino acids. In DNA, the CDR3 is TGTGCCAGCAGTTACGACAGGGTGCGGGAGCAGTACTTC. Translation: CASSYDRVREQYF.